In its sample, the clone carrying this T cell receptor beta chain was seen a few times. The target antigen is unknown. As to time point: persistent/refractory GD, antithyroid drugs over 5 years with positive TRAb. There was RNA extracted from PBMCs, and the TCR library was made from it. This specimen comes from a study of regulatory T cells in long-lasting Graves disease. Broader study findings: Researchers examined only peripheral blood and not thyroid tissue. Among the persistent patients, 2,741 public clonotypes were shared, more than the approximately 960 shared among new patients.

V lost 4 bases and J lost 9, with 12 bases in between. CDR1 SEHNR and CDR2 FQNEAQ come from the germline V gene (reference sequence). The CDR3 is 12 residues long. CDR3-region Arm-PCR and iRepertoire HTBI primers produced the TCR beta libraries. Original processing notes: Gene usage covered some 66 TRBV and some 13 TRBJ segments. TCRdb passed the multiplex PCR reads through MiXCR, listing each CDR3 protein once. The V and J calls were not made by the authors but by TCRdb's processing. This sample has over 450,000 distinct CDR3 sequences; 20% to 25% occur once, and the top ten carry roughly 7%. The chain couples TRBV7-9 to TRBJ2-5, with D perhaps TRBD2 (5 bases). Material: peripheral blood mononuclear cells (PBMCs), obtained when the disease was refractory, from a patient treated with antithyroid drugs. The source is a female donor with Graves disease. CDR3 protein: CASSSQEVAQYF. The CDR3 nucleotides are TGTGCCAGCAGCTCCCAGGAGGTGGCCCAGTACTTC.